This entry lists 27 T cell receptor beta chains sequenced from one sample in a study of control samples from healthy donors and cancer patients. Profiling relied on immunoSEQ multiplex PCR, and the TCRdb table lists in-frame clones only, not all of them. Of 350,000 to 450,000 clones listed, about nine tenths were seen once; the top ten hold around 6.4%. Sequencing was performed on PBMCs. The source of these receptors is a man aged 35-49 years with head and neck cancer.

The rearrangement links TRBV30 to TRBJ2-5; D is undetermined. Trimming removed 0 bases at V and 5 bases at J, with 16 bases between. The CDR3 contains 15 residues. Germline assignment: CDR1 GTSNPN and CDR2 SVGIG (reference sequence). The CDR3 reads CAWSVLGQNGETQYF. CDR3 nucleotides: TGTGCCTGGAGTGTACTTGGGCAGAACGGGGAGACCCAGTACTTC.

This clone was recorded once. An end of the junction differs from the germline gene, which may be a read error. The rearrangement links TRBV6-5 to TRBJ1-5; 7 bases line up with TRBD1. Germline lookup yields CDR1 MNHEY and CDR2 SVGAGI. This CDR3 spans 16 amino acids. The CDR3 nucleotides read TGTGCCAGCAGTCACTCCCCAGGGGGGAGCAATCAGCCCCAGCATTTT. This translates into CASSHSPGGSNQPQHF.

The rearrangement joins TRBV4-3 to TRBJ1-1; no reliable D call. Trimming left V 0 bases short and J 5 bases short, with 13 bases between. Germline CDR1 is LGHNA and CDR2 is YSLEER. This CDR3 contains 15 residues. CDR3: CASSQDGGRATEAFF. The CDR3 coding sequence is TGCGCCAGCAGCCAAGATGGAGGCAGAGCAACTGAAGCTTTCTTT.

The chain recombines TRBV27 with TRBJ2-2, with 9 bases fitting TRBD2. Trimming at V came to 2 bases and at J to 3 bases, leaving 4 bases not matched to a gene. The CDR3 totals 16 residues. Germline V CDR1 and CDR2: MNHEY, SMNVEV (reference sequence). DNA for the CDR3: TGTGCCAGCAGTTTACAGGCGGGAGGGGACACCGGGGAGCTGTTTTTT. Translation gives CASSLQAGGDTGELFF.

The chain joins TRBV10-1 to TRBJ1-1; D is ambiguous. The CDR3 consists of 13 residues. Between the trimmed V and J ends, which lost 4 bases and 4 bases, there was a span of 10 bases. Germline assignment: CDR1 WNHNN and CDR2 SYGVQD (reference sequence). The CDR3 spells CASSARTGTEAFF. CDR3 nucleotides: TGCGCCAGCAGTGCGCGGACGGGCACTGAAGCTTTCTTT.

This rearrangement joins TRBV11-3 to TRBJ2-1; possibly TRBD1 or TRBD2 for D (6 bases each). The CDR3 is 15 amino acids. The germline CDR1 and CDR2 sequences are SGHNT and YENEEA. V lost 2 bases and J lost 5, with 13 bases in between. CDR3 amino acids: CASSLRRGHDNEQFF. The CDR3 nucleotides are TGTGCCAGCAGCTTAAGACGGGGGCACGACAATGAGCAGTTCTTC.

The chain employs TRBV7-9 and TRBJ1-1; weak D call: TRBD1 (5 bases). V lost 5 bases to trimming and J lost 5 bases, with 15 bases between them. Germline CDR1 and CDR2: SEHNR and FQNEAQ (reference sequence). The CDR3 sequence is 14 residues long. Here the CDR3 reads CASSDSPIGTEAFF. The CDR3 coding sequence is TGTGCCAGCAGCGACAGCCCTATCGGGACTGAAGCTTTCTTT. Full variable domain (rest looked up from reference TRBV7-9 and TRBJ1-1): DTGVSQNPRHKITKRGQNVTFRCDPISEHNRLYWYRQTLGQGPEFLTYFQNEAQLEKSRLLSDRFSAERPKGSFSTLEIQRTEQGDSAMYLCASSDSPIGTEAFFGQGTRLTVV.

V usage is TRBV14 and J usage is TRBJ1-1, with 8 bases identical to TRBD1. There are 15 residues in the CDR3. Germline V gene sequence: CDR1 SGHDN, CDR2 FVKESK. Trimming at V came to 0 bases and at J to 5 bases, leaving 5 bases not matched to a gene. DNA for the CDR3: TGTGCCAGCAGCCAAGATGCAGGGGGCGAAACTGAAGCTTTCTTT. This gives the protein CASSQDAGGETEAFF.

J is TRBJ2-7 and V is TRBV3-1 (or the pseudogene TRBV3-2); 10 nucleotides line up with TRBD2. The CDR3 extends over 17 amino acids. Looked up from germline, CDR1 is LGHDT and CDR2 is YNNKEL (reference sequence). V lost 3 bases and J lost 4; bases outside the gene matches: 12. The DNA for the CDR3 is TGTGCCAGCAGCCATGAATCCCCTAGCGGGGGCCCTTACGAGCAGTACTTC. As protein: CASSHESPSGGPYEQYF.

Here the CDR3 DNA reads TGTGCCAGCAGTCCCCAGGCAGCCTCTGGAAACACCATATATTTT. Protein product: CASSPQAASGNTIYF. The chain is built from TRBV6-4 and TRBJ1-3; unclear D gene. The germline V gene encodes CDR1 MRHNA and CDR2 SNTAGT. CDR3 length: 15 amino acids. V lost 5 bases and J lost 0, with 11 bases in between.

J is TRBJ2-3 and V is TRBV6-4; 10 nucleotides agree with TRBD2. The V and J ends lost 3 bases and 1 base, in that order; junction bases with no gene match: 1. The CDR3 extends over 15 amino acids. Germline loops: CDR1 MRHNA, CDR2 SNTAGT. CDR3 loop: CASSEGTSGTDTQYF. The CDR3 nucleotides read TGTGCCAGCAGTGAGGGGACTAGCGGCACAGATACGCAGTATTTT.

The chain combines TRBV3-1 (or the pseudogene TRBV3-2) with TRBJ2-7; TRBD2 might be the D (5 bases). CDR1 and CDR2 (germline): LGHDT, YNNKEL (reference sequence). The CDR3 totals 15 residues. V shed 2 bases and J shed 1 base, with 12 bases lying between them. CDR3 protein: CASSQSGLRSYEQYF. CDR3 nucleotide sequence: TGTGCCAGCAGCCAATCAGGACTGAGGTCCTACGAGCAGTACTTC.

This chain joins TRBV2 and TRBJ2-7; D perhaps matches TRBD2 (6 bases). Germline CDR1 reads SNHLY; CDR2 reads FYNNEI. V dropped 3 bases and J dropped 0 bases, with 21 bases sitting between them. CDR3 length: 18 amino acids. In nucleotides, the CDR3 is TGTGCCAGCAGTGATCCCGGGGACTCCGGTTGGTACTCCTACGAGCAGTACTTC. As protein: CASSDPGDSGWYSYEQYF.

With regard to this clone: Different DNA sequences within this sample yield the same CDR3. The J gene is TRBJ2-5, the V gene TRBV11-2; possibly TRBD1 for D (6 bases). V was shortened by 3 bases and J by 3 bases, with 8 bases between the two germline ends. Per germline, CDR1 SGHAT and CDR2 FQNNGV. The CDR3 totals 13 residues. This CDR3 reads CASSLDREETQYF. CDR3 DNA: TGTGCCAGCAGCTTGGACAGAGAAGAGACCCAGTACTTC.

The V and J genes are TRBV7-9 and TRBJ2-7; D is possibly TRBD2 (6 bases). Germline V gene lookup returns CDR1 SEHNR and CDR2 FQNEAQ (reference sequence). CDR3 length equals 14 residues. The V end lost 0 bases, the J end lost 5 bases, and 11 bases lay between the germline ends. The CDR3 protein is CASSLAGGGNEQYF. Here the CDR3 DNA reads TGTGCCAGCAGCTTAGCGGGAGGTGGGAACGAGCAGTACTTC.

The CDR3 loop is CASSSTGTGSQVGEQYF. In DNA, the CDR3 is TGTGCCAGCAGTTCAACCGGGACAGGCTCTCAGGTGGGCGAGCAGTACTTC. The genes are TRBV14 and TRBJ2-7; TRBD1 matches at 8 bases. Trimming cost V 6 bases and J 6 bases; bases outside gene matches: 19. The germline gives CDR1 SGHDN, CDR2 FVKESK. CDR3 length: 17 amino acids.

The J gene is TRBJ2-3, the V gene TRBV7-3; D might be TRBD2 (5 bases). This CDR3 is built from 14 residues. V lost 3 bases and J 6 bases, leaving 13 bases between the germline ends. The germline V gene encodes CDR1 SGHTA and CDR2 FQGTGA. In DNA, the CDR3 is TGTGCCAGCAGCTTGATCGGGCCGGGGGATACGCAGTATTTT. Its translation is CASSLIGPGDTQYF.

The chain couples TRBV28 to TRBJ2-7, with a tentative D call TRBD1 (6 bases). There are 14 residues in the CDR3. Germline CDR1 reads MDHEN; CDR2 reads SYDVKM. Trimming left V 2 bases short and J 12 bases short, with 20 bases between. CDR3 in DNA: TGTGCCAGCAGTTTACAAGGGACACCCTCGCCGAGGTACTTC. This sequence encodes CASSLQGTPSPRYF.

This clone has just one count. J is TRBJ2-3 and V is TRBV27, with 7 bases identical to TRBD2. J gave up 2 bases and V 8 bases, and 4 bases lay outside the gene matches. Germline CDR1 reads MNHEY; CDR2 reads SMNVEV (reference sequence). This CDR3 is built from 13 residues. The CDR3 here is CASSAGATDTQYF. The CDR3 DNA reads TGTGCCAGCTCGGCGGGAGCCACAGATACGCAGTATTTT.

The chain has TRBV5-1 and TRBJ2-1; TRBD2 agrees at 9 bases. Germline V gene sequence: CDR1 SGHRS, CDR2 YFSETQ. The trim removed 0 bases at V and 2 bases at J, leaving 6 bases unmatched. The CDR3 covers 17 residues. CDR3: CASSLDSLAGTYNEQFF. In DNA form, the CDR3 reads TGCGCCAGCAGCTTGGATTCGCTAGCGGGAACCTACAATGAGCAGTTCTTC. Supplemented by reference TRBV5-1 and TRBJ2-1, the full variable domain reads KAGVTQTPRYLIKTRGQQVTLSCSPISGHRSVSWYQQTPGQGLQFLFEYFSETQRNKGNFPGRFSGRQFSNSRSEMNVSTLELGDSALYLCASSLDSLAGTYNEQFFGPGTRLTVL.

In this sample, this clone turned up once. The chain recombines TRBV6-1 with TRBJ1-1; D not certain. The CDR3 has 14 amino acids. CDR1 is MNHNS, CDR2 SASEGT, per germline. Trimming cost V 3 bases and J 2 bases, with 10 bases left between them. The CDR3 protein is CASSDSKVNTEAFF. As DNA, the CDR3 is TGTGCCAGCAGTGATTCAAAGGTAAACACTGAAGCTTTCTTT.

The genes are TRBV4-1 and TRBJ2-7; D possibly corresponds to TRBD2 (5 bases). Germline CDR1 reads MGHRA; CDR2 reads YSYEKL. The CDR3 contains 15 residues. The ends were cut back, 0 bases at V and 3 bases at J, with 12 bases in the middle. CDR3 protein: CASSQDRRQSYEQYF. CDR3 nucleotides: TGCGCCAGCAGCCAAGATCGGAGGCAGAGCTACGAGCAGTACTTC.

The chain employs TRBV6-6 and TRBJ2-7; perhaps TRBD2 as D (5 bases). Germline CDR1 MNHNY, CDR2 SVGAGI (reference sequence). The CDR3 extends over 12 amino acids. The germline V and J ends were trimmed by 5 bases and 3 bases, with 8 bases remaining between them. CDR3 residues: CASSGSYYEQYF. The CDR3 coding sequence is TGTGCCAGCAGTGGGAGTTACTACGAGCAGTACTTC.

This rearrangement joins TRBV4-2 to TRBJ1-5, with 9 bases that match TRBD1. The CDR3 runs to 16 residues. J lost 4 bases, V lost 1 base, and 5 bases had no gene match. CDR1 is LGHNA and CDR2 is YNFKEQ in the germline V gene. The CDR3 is CASSQVGQGTNQPQHF. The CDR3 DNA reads TGTGCCAGCAGCCAAGTGGGACAGGGAACTAATCAGCCCCAGCATTTT.

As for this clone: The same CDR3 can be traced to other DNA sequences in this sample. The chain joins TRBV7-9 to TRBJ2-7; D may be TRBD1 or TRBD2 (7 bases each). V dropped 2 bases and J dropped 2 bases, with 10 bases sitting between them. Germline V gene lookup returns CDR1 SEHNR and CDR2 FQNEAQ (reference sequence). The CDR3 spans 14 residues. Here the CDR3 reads CASSLQGGAYEQYF. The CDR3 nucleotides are TGTGCCAGCAGCTTACAGGGGGGGGCCTACGAGCAGTACTTC.

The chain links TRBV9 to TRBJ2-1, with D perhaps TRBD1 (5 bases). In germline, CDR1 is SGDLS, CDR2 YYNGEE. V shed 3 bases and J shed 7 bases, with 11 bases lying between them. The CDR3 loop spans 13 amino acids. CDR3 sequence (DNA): TGTGCCAGCAGCGCCCTACAGGCAAATGAGCAGTTCTTC. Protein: CASSALQANEQFF.

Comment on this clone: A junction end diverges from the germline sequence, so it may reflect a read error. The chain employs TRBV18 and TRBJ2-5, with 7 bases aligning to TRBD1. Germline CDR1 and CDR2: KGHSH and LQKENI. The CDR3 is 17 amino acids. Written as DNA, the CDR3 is TGTGCCAGCTCACCCCTTGGTTCTGGACAGGACCAAGGGACCCAGTACTTC. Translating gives CASSPLGSGQDQGTQYF. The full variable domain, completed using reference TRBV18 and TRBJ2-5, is NAGVMQNPRHLVRRRGQEARLRCSPMKGHSHVYWYRQLPEEGLKFMVYLQKENIIDESGMPKERFSAEFPKEGPSILRIQQVVRGDSAAYFCASSPLGSGQDQGTQYFGPGTRLLVL.